These 27 T cell receptor beta chains originate from one sample sequenced in a study of blood T cell repertoires in COVID-19. Data came from immunoSEQ multiplex PCR; TCRdb stores just in-frame clones and leaves some out. The data show around 480,000 clones, approximately 89% seen once. The source material was peripheral blood. These receptors were obtained from a woman in her forties or fifties with COVID-19, enrolled during active disease.

As regards this clone: Additional DNA sequences in this sample encode the identical CDR3. This chain joins TRBV3-1 (or the pseudogene TRBV3-2) and TRBJ1-2; TRBD1 matches 9 bases. After removal of 6 bases from V and 8 bases from J, the junction contained 7 bases not matched to a gene. This CDR3 has 13 amino acids. Germline CDR1 reads LGHDT; CDR2 reads YNNKEL (reference sequence). CDR3 in DNA: TGTGCCAGCAGTCTAGGACAGGGGAGAGGCTACACCTTC. Amino acids: CASSLGQGRGYTF.

This clone was observed a few times. The V call is TRBV10-3, the J call TRBJ2-1; 7 bases fit TRBD1. Trimming cost V 0 bases and J 6 bases; bases outside gene matches: 5. Germline V gene sequence: CDR1 ENHRY, CDR2 SYGVKD. The CDR3 runs to 15 residues. The CDR3 reads CAISESGTAFNEQFF. The CDR3, as DNA: TGTGCCATCAGTGAGTCCGGGACAGCTTTCAATGAGCAGTTCTTC.

This clone appeared once. The chain is built from TRBV6-5 and TRBJ2-2, with D perhaps matching TRBD2 (5 bases). The CDR3 runs 14 residues. Germline V CDR1 and CDR2: MNHEY, SVGAGI. V lost 9 bases, J lost 1 base, and 12 bases lay in between. The CDR3, as DNA: TGTGCCAGTCTAGCATCCATGAACACCGGGGAGCTGTTTTTT. Residues: CASLASMNTGELFF.

A single count supports this clone. The genes are TRBV6-6 and TRBJ1-1, with D unresolved. The CDR3 is made up of 15 amino acids. Germline V gene data show CDR1 as MNHNY and CDR2 as SVGAGI (reference sequence). Between the trimmed V and J ends, which lost 0 bases and 4 bases, there was a span of 12 bases. Here the CDR3 reads CASSYSKKAGTEAFF. The DNA for the CDR3 is TGTGCCAGCAGTTACTCGAAGAAGGCGGGCACTGAAGCTTTCTTT.

This clone was counted once. The rearrangement uses TRBV9 and TRBJ1-2, with D hard to call. Germline V gene lookup returns CDR1 SGDLS and CDR2 YYNGEE. With 0 bases removed from V and 11 bases from J, the gap between germline ends came to 8 bases. This CDR3 spans 11 amino acids. CDR3 loop: CASSVAGRYTF. The CDR3 DNA is TGTGCCAGCAGCGTAGCTGGGAGGTACACCTTC.

The chain employs TRBV6-6 and TRBJ2-1; D is perhaps TRBD1 (6 bases). The ends were cut back, 0 bases at V and 10 bases at J, with 13 bases in the middle. This CDR3 has 14 residues. Germline V gene sequence: CDR1 MNHNY, CDR2 SVGAGI (reference sequence). The DNA of the CDR3 is TGTGCCAGCAGTTACTCAAGAGGGACACCCGAGCAGTTCTTC. This codes for CASSYSRGTPEQFF.

The V call is TRBV27, the J call TRBJ2-2, with 8 positions matching TRBD1. This CDR3 region has 16 residues. J was trimmed by 4 bases and V by 5 bases; bases with no gene match: 9. CDR1 and CDR2 from the germline V gene are MNHEY and SMNVEV (reference sequence). The CDR3 is CASSAPGGDGTGELFF. CDR3 bases: TGTGCCAGCAGTGCCCCAGGGGGCGATGGCACCGGGGAGCTGTTTTTT.

The genes are TRBV18 and TRBJ1-1, with 12 bases aligning to TRBD1. This CDR3 is built from 15 residues. Germline V gene data show CDR1 as KGHSH and CDR2 as LQKENI. With 5 bases clipped from V and 11 bases from J, the junction kept 12 bases outside the gene matches. CDR3 coding DNA: TGTGCCAGCTCAGCCTTTCCGGGACAGGGGGCAGAGGCTTTCTTT. It translates to CASSAFPGQGAEAFF.

This clone has more than one count but fewer than ten. The chain employs TRBV5-6 and TRBJ1-1; possibly TRBD1 for D (5 bases). Deletions cut 7 bases from V and 0 bases from J, with 13 bases between. Germline V gene data show CDR1 as SGHDT and CDR2 as YYEEEE. The CDR3 loop spans 14 amino acids. The CDR3 sequence is CASSWGGMNTEAFF. The CDR3 coding sequence is TGTGCCAGCTCCTGGGGGGGAATGAACACTGAAGCTTTCTTT.

This chain joins TRBV18 and TRBJ1-5; 7 bases line up with TRBD1. CDR1 is KGHSH and CDR2 is LQKENI in the germline V gene. The CDR3 contains 15 residues. The trim removed 3 bases at V and 5 bases at J, leaving 7 bases unmatched. The CDR3 bases are TGTGCCAGCTCACCCAGAACAGGGGACGATCAGCCCCAGCATTTT. The encoded protein is CASSPRTGDDQPQHF.

The chain couples TRBV5-1 to TRBJ1-1; 7 bases are a match to TRBD1. V gave up 4 bases and J gave up 10 bases; unmatched junction bases: 10. Germline V gene lookup returns CDR1 SGHRS and CDR2 YFSETQ. The CDR3 is made up of 13 amino acids. The DNA of the CDR3 is TGCGCCAGCAGCGGGGACAGCACGAAGACAGCTTTCTTT. It translates to CASSGDSTKTAFF.

The chain has TRBV20-1 and TRBJ2-1, with D hard to call. The CDR3 spans 11 residues. The germline V gene encodes CDR1 DFQATT and CDR2 SNEGSKA (reference sequence). The germline V and J ends were trimmed by 3 bases and 7 bases, with 7 bases remaining between them. The CDR3 DNA sequence: TGCAGTGCTAGTATCGGGAATGAGCAGTTCTTC. It specifies CSASIGNEQFF.

CDR3 coding DNA: TGTGCCAGCAGTTTCTTAGGGGGCCGTAGCAATCAGCCCCAGCATTTT. Amino acids: CASSFLGGRSNQPQHF. The chain has TRBV28 and TRBJ1-5, with TRBD1 matching over 7 bases. The CDR3 covers 16 residues. The J segment lost 0 bases and the V segment lost 3 bases, leaving 5 bases of the junction unmatched. From germline, CDR1 is MDHEN and CDR2 SYDVKM. Combining the CDR3 with reference TRBV28 and TRBJ1-5 gives the whole variable domain DVKVTQSSRYLVKRTGEKVFLECVQDMDHENMFWYRQDPGLGLRLIYFSYDVKMKEKGDIPEGYSVSREKKERFSLILESASTNQTSMYLCASSFLGGRSNQPQHFGDGTRLSIL.

The chain recombines TRBV5-6 with TRBJ2-2, with D tentatively TRBD1 (5 bases). The CDR3 has 16 residues. Trimming shortened V by 0 bases and J by 3 bases, and 12 bases separated the two germline ends. Germline CDR1 reads SGHDT; CDR2 reads YYEEEE. The CDR3 region has the DNA TGTGCCAGCAGCTTGGGTGTGGGGCTGCACACCGGGGAGCTGTTTTTT. Translated: CASSLGVGLHTGELFF.

The chain has TRBV6-5 and TRBJ1-2, with TRBD1 as a possible D gene (6 bases). The length of the CDR3 is 14 residues. Germline CDR1 reads MNHEY; CDR2 reads SVGAGI. V was shortened by 6 bases and J by 0 bases, with 11 bases between the two germline ends. CDR3 amino acids: CASSPGAANYGYTF. The CDR3 region has the DNA TGTGCCAGCAGCCCAGGGGCAGCTAACTATGGCTACACCTTC.

J is TRBJ1-2 and V is TRBV19, with 9 bases matching TRBD1. The CDR3 is made up of 15 amino acids. After removal of 3 bases from V and 5 bases from J, the junction contained 7 bases not matched to a gene. Germline CDR1 is LNHDA and CDR2 is SQIVND (reference sequence). The DNA for the CDR3 is TGTGCCAGTAGTATCGCCAGGGACAGGGTGTATGGCTACACCTTC. Translation gives CASSIARDRVYGYTF.

This chain links TRBV5-1 with TRBJ2-7, with 7 bases that match TRBD1. CDR1 and CDR2 from the germline V gene are SGHRS and YFSETQ. With 3 bases clipped from V and 1 base from J, the junction kept 7 bases outside the gene matches. This CDR3 spans 15 amino acids. The CDR3 nucleotides are TGCGCCAGCAGCTCTGACAGGGTAGGATCCTACGAGCAGTACTTC. Translating it yields CASSSDRVGSYEQYF.

The chain has TRBV7-9 and TRBJ1-2; no clear D gene. V gave up 4 bases and J gave up 8 bases, with 20 bases separating them. Germline loops: CDR1 SEHNR, CDR2 FQNEAQ (reference sequence). The CDR3 runs to 15 residues. The CDR3 protein is CASSSTTLTDYGYTF. CDR3 nucleotide sequence: TGTGCCAGCAGCTCGACTACTTTGACGGATTACGGCTACACCTTC.

A word on this clone: This same CDR3 is encoded by further DNA sequences in the sample. This chain links TRBV2 with TRBJ1-5; the match to TRBD1 covers 7 bases. V shed 6 bases, J shed 4 bases, and the junction held 3 bases outside the gene matches. There are 13 residues in the CDR3. Germline CDR1 reads SNHLY; CDR2 reads FYNNEI. The CDR3 sequence: CASRGDSNQPQHF. The CDR3 DNA reads TGTGCCAGCAGGGGGGACAGTAATCAGCCCCAGCATTTT.

The chain links TRBV19 to TRBJ1-1, with TRBD1 matching over 7 bases. The CDR3 is made up of 14 amino acids. V shed 9 bases and J 0 bases; nucleotides not matched to a gene: 7. Germline assignment: CDR1 LNHDA and CDR2 SQIVND (reference sequence). This chain's CDR3 is CASTRQGMNTEAFF. CDR3 DNA sequence: TGTGCCAGCACTAGACAGGGAATGAACACTGAAGCTTTCTTT.

The rearrangement uses TRBV27 and TRBJ1-1; TRBD1 matches 8 bases. Per the germline V gene, CDR1 is MNHEY and CDR2 is SMNVEV (reference sequence). V lost 5 bases, J lost 5 bases, and 10 bases stayed unmatched. The length of the CDR3 is 15 residues. The DNA of the CDR3 is TGTGCCAGCAGTCCTTCCAGGGGGCTCGAGACTGAAGCTTTCTTT. Translating it yields CASSPSRGLETEAFF.

The genes are TRBV27 and TRBJ1-2; no definite D call. The V end lost 2 bases, the J end lost 0 bases, and 7 bases lay between the germline ends. This CDR3 is 14 amino acids long. Germline CDR1 and CDR2: MNHEY and SMNVEV (reference sequence). CDR3 sequence reads: CASSLGFPNYGYTF. The CDR3 nucleotides read TGTGCCAGCAGTTTAGGCTTCCCTAACTATGGCTACACCTTC.

This chain links TRBV6-5 with TRBJ1-2; D is ambiguous. The germline V gene has CDR1 MNHEY and CDR2 SVGAGI. The CDR3 length is 12 residues. Trimming left V 6 bases short and J 8 bases short, with 13 bases between. The CDR3 sequence is CASRTPSEGYTF. CDR3 bases: TGTGCCAGCAGGACCCCCTCGGAGGGCTACACCTTC.

The V gene is TRBV10-1, the J gene TRBJ2-7; 11 nucleotides align to TRBD1. Germline V gene sequence: CDR1 WNHNN, CDR2 SYGVQD (reference sequence). Trimming took 8 bases from V and 5 from J; bases not matched to a gene: 8. This CDR3 has 14 amino acids. CDR3 bases: TGCGCCAGCTCTCCGGACAGGGGGCGGAACGAGCAGTACTTC. Its translation: CASSPDRGRNEQYF.

The chain uses TRBV7-2 and TRBJ2-7; no clear D. Germline-derived CDR1 and CDR2 are SGHTA and FQGNSA. Trimming took off 5 bases at V and 2 bases at J, with 7 bases between the two ends. The CDR3 contains 12 residues. This CDR3 reads CASSAQTYEQYF. As DNA, the CDR3 is TGTGCCAGCAGCGCCCAGACCTACGAGCAGTACTTC.

This clone was seen a handful of times. The chain recombines TRBV28 with TRBJ1-5; 8 bases line up with TRBD1. J lost 7 bases, V lost 8 bases, and 13 bases had no gene match. The CDR3 spans 15 residues. The V gene's germline CDR1 is MDHEN and CDR2 SYDVKM. The CDR3 sequence: CASGPRQGSWQPQHF. The CDR3 DNA is TGTGCCAGCGGCCCGCGACAGGGGTCATGGCAGCCCCAGCATTTT.

The chain links TRBV2 to TRBJ1-5; 9 bases agree with TRBD1. This CDR3 has 16 amino acids. V shed 5 bases, J shed 6 bases, and the junction held 11 bases outside the gene matches. CDR1 and CDR2 from the germline V gene are SNHLY and FYNNEI. The DNA for the CDR3 is TGTGCCAGCAGTCAATGGGGACAGGGCGGAGGTCAGCCCCAGCATTTT. It codes for CASSQWGQGGGQPQHF.